A selection of T cell receptor beta chains follows, all from one sample in a study of blood T cell repertoires in COVID-19. Method: immunoSEQ multiplex PCR; TCRdb's copy keeps in-frame clones and lacks some. The table lists approximately 41,000 clones, around 81% of them singletons. Sequencing was performed on peripheral blood. The source is a woman over 75 with acute or convalescent COVID-19. CDR3s include the opening cysteine and the closing phenylalanine or tryptophan. The D gene is left open where the match is weak. Clone size appears in some rows only: once, few, many, or a class for an expanded clone.

>TRBJ2-1|-|TRBV12-3/TRBV12-4|-
CASSPSIYNEQFF
TGTGCCAGCAGTCCTAGTATCTACAATGAGCAGTTCTTC
>TRBJ1-6|-|TRBV5-1|-
CASSVVQGMSSPLHF
TGCGCCAGCAGCGTCGTACAGGGAATGAGTTCACCCCTCCACTTT
>TRBJ1-3|-|TRBV6-5|few
CASYDRGNTIYF
TGTGCCAGCTACGACAGGGGAAACACCATATATTTT
>TRBJ1-1|-|TRBV9|-
CASSKDMNTEAFF
TGTGCCAGCAGCAAAGACATGAACACTGAAGCTTTCTTT
>TRBJ1-1|TRBD1|TRBV6-5|-
CASRRDRLMNTEAFF
TGTGCCAGCCGGCGGGACAGGCTGATGAACACTGAAGCTTTCTTT
>TRBJ2-3|-|TRBV5-1|once
CASSPVPGGTDTQYF
TGCGCCAGCAGCCCTGTTCCGGGAGGCACAGATACGCAGTATTTT
>TRBJ1-1|-|TRBV7-9|-
CASSQGGEAFF
TGTGCCAGCAGCCAGGGTGGGGAAGCTTTCTTT
>TRBJ1-1|-|TRBV2|-
CASRTDLNTEAFF
TGTGCCAGCAGGACAGATTTGAACACTGAAGCTTTCTTT
>TRBJ2-7|TRBD1|TRBV5-1|-
CASSLAADRGGYEQYF
TGCGCCAGCAGCTTGGCCGCGGACAGGGGTGGTTACGAGCAGTACTTC
>TRBJ1-2|TRBD1|TRBV6-6|-
CASSNPGQQKNYGYTF
TGTGCCAGCAGCAATCCGGGACAGCAAAAGAACTATGGCTACACCTTC
>TRBJ1-1|-|TRBV30|-
CAWSGQYTEAFF
TGTGCCTGGAGTGGACAGTACACTGAAGCTTTCTTT
>TRBJ2-7|TRBD2|TRBV2|-
CASRTPSGGSYEQYF
TGTGCCAGCAGGACCCCTAGCGGGGGTTCCTACGAGCAGTACTTC
>TRBJ2-7|TRBD2|TRBV28|-
CASSPLSGLAGMPYEQYF
TGTGCCAGCAGCCCCCTCTCCGGACTAGCGGGGATGCCCTACGAGCAGTACTTC
>TRBJ2-2|-|TRBV19|-
CASSITGGAGTGELFF
TGTGCCAGTAGTATTACTGGGGGCGCGGGTACCGGGGAGCTGTTTTTT
>TRBJ2-1|TRBD1|TRBV7-2|-
CASSPKGTGTGEQFF
TGTGCCAGCAGCCCAAAGGGGACAGGGACGGGTGAGCAGTTCTTC
>TRBJ2-5|TRBD2|TRBV3-1/TRBV3-2|once
CASSQGLAGLQETQYF
TGTGCCAGCAGCCAGGGACTAGCGGGGTTACAAGAGACCCAGTACTTC
>TRBJ2-2|TRBD1|TRBV6-4|-
CASSPQGDRLTGELFF
TGTGCCAGCAGTCCTCAGGGGGACAGACTCACCGGGGAGCTGTTTTTT
>TRBJ2-3|TRBD2|TRBV6-4|-
CASSSLAGGPTDTQYF
TGTGCCAGCAGTTCCCTAGCGGGGGGGCCAACAGATACGCAGTATTTT
>TRBJ2-1|-|TRBV5-1|-
CASSPTTGLPYNEQFF
TGCGCCAGCAGCCCTACTACAGGGTTGCCCTACAATGAGCAGTTCTTC
>TRBJ1-2|-|TRBV2|once
CASSERGYGYTF
TGTGCCAGCAGTGAACGGGGGTATGGCTACACCTTC
>TRBJ2-3|-|TRBV7-2|-
CASSFAPRGGGTDTQYF
TGTGCCAGCAGCTTCGCTCCCAGGGGAGGGGGCACAGATACGCAGTATTTT
>TRBJ2-7|TRBD2|TRBV3-1/TRBV3-2|-
CASSQEASGYEQYF
TGTGCCAGCAGCCAAGAAGCTAGCGGCTACGAGCAGTACTTC
>TRBJ2-7|-|TRBV27|few
CASSFSVGSYEQYF
TGTGCCAGCAGTTTTAGCGTGGGGTCTTACGAGCAGTACTTC
>TRBJ1-2|-|TRBV6-5|-
CAAAPPGGVYGYTF
TGTGCCGCAGCTCCCCCGGGGGGTGTCTATGGCTACACCTTC
>TRBJ2-1|-|TRBV3-1/TRBV3-2|-
CASSQANEQFF
TGTGCCAGCAGCCAAGCTAATGAGCAGTTCTTC
>TRBJ1-5|-|TRBV5-6|-
CASSFWRNQPQHF
TGTGCCAGCAGCTTTTGGCGCAATCAGCCCCAGCATTTT
>TRBJ1-5|-|TRBV2|-
CASSLGRDNQPQHF
TGTGCCAGCTCCCTAGGCCGTGACAATCAGCCCCAGCATTTT
>TRBJ1-3|-|TRBV7-8|-
CASSPPDGGNTIYF
TGTGCCAGCAGCCCCCCCGACGGGGGAAACACCATATATTTT
>TRBJ2-1|TRBD2|TRBV6-2/TRBV6-3|-
CASSRDGGAPKDEQFF
TGTGCCAGCAGTAGGGACGGGGGGGCTCCTAAAGATGAGCAGTTCTTC
>TRBJ2-3|-|TRBV9|-
CASSGFKLGTDTQYF
TGTGCCAGCAGCGGGTTTAAGTTAGGCACAGATACGCAGTATTTT
>TRBJ2-1|-|TRBV30|few
CAWSVFGGRDEQFF
TGTGCCTGGAGTGTATTCGGAGGTCGGGATGAGCAGTTCTTC
>TRBJ2-1|-|TRBV2|-
CASRTDRYNEQFF
TGTGCCAGCAGGACGGACAGATACAATGAGCAGTTCTTC
>TRBJ2-3|TRBD1|TRBV10-3|-
CAITTGALTDTQYF
TGTGCCATCACTACAGGGGCCCTCACAGATACGCAGTATTTT
>TRBJ1-2|-|TRBV28|few
CASSWGGTNGYTF
TGTGCCAGCAGTTGGGGGGGTACCAATGGCTACACCTTC
>TRBJ1-1|TRBD1|TRBV3-1/TRBV3-2|-
CASSLRDRGAEAFF
TGTGCCAGCAGCCTCCGGGACAGGGGTGCTGAAGCTTTCTTT
>TRBJ2-7|-|TRBV4-2|-
CASSQEAGREQYF
TGTGCCAGCAGCCAAGAGGCAGGGAGGGAGCAGTACTTC
>TRBJ2-5|-|TRBV7-8|-
CASSLARQQETQYF
TGTGCCAGCAGCTTAGCGCGACAACAAGAGACCCAGTACTTC
>TRBJ2-5|-|TRBV2|-
CASSVSRDETQYF
TGTGCCAGCAGTGTATCTAGAGACGAGACCCAGTACTTC
>TRBJ1-6|-|TRBV15|-
CATSFRRESSPLHF
TGTGCCACCAGCTTCCGCAGGGAAAGCTCACCCCTCCACTTT
>TRBJ1-3|TRBD1|TRBV19|-
CASRGQAVSGNTIYF
TGTGCCAGTAGAGGACAGGCGGTCTCTGGAAACACCATATATTTT
>TRBJ1-5|TRBD1|TRBV5-5|-
CASSTGTGFSNQPQHF
TGTGCCAGCAGCACCGGGACAGGGTTTAGCAATCAGCCCCAGCATTTT
>TRBJ2-7|-|TRBV5-1|-
CASTQGRSYEQYF
TGCGCCAGCACCCAGGGGCGCAGCTACGAGCAGTACTTC
>TRBJ1-2|-|TRBV6-6|-
CASTPSGFSGYTF
TGTGCCAGCACCCCCTCGGGTTTCAGTGGCTACACCTTC
>TRBJ2-2|-|TRBV3-1/TRBV3-2|-
CASSLSPGGTGELFF
TGTGCCAGCAGCCTCAGCCCCGGGGGCACCGGGGAGCTGTTTTTT
>TRBJ1-2|TRBD1|TRBV7-9|once
CASSVAELDRGLYGYTF
TGTGCCAGCAGCGTTGCAGAACTCGACAGGGGGCTCTATGGCTACACCTTC
>TRBJ1-1|-|TRBV4-1|-
CASSPTVPNTEAFF
TGCGCCAGCAGCCCAACGGTACCGAACACTGAAGCTTTCTTT
>TRBJ1-1|TRBD1|TRBV19|-
CASSMGQGQGAVWTEAFF
TGTGCCAGTAGTATGGGTCAGGGACAGGGGGCGGTATGGACTGAAGCTTTCTTT
>TRBJ1-5|TRBD1|TRBV29-1|-
CSVGGGSGNQPQHF
TGCAGCGTTGGAGGGGGCTCGGGCAATCAGCCCCAGCATTTT